This TCR beta chain was captured by sequencing in a study of cytomegalovirus exposure and HLA in healthy donors (dated by TCRdb to 2016 to 2017). At the level of the whole study: According to a later analysis, one platform produced both the approximately 110 validation repertoires and the 700 or so repertoires of the first cohort. The study aimed to test whether cataloging public T cell receptors could reveal signatures of past pathogen exposure. A separate validation cohort of about 110 different subjects was used in addition to the approximately 700-subject first cohort. The study combined high-throughput TCR immunosequencing, statistical association of individual TCRs with disease status, and machine learning to predict cytomegalovirus infection status.

Libraries came from the immunoSEQ multiplex PCR assay. As for the authors' bioinformatics: A statistical classification framework was built to diagnose cytomegalovirus status from the catalog of TCR beta chain sequences. TCRdb obtained this table from immuneACCESS and retained in-frame rearrangements with V and J assigned. These tables miss some clones; where compared with another copy, unresolved V genes account for less than half of the shortfall, and the remainder is unexplained. The V and J calls and clone size were taken over from that table, and D and trimming were inferred from the DNA. The table for this sample lists 350,000 or so clones; 86% of them were counted only once. The ten largest clones represent roughly 0.8% of the sample. The study at large found these results: The classifier was reported to diagnose cytomegalovirus status with high specificity and sensitivity in both the original cohort and the validation cohort. All 120 or so repertoires were used to score co-occurrence in the validation cohort in a later analysis, because that analysis had no HLA typing for the cohort. In vitro tests confirmed that a few of the cytomegalovirus-associated TCR beta chains recognize cytomegalovirus antigens. In a later analysis, TCRs clustered in the first cohort were found to also tend to co-occur in the 120 validation repertoires, with approximately 93% of cluster scores above 0. Most TCR sequences were seen in very few donors, while some public TCRs were found in many individuals. According to the authors, the approach could potentially be generalized to other disease states and immunological phenotypes. In the study, some 180 TCR beta chains were listed as associated with cytomegalovirus.

About this clone itself: Its specific antigen is unknown. Qualities for individual bases were not recorded, and no much larger clone is one base off.

The donors were included in the validation cohort of some 120 subjects, a group kept apart from the roughly 700-subject first cohort. The germline V and J ends show losses of 1 base and 5 bases respectively, and no gene match explains 8 bases of the junction. From the cysteine up to the phenylalanine, the CDR3 has a length of 16 residues. Only the CDR3 portion is preserved as DNA: 48 bases, with reading frame beginning at the first base. The germline V gene provides CDR1 MGHDK and CDR2 SYGVNS. The specimen sequenced was PBMCs. This clonotype was sampled from a woman aged 18-35 years in good health and CMV-seronegative. Recombination linked TRBV25-1 to TRBJ2-1, with 7 bases matching TRBD2. The CDR3 loop reads CASSEWGGSRDNEQFF. The nucleotides are TGTGCCAGCAGTGAATGGGGCGGGAGTAGGGACAATGAGCAGTTCTTC.